One sample yielded the 21 T cell receptor beta chains listed below, sequenced in a study of blood T cell repertoires in COVID-19. Profiled with immunoSEQ multiplex PCR; TCRdb holds only in-frame clones, not every one. The table includes some 150,000 clones, roughly 87% detected once. Sample: peripheral blood. These receptors were obtained from a woman between 45 and 65 years old with acute or convalescent COVID-19.

The rearrangement uses TRBV7-9 and TRBJ2-1; 9 nucleotides match TRBD1. Germline assignment: CDR1 SEHNR and CDR2 FQNEAQ (reference sequence). The CDR3 runs to 16 residues. The V segment lost 6 bases and the J segment 3 bases; nucleotides outside the gene matches: 9. The DNA of the CDR3 is TGTGCCAGCAGGTCTTCGACAGGGGGTTTCTACAATGAGCAGTTCTTC. Translation gives CASRSSTGGFYNEQFF.

The genes are TRBV6-6 and TRBJ1-2, with D unresolved. There are 15 residues in the CDR3. V was cut by 2 bases and J by 4 bases, with 14 bases left in between. The germline V gene encodes CDR1 MNHNY and CDR2 SVGAGI (reference sequence). CDR3 in DNA: TGTGCCAGCAGTTACCACGGAGAGATAGGCTATGGCTACACCTTC. It encodes CASSYHGEIGYGYTF.

This chain links TRBV7-9 with TRBJ2-7; no definite D call. V was trimmed by 2 bases and J by 1 base, leaving 9 bases between them. CDR3 length: 14 residues. Germline V lookup: CDR1 SEHNR, CDR2 FQNEAQ (reference sequence). CDR3 DNA sequence: TGTGCCAGCAGCTTAACTTCAGGTTCCTACGAGCAGTACTTC. Protein: CASSLTSGSYEQYF. The full variable domain, in which reference TRBV7-9 and TRBJ2-7 provide the parts outside the CDR3, is DTGVSQNPRHKITKRGQNVTFRCDPISEHNRLYWYRQTLGQGPEFLTYFQNEAQLEKSRLLSDRFSAERPKGSFSTLEIQRTEQGDSAMYLCASSLTSGSYEQYFGPGTRLTVT.

This clone is a singleton in its sample. The chain recombines TRBV24-1 with TRBJ2-1; maybe TRBD2 (7 bases). V lost 6 bases and J 0 bases, leaving 14 bases between the germline ends. The CDR3 has 16 residues. CDR1 is KGHDR, CDR2 SFDVKD, per germline. The CDR3 nucleotides read TGTGCCACCAGTCGTGCGGGGGCGAGCTCCTACAATGAGCAGTTCTTC. Its protein product is CATSRAGASSYNEQFF.

The rearrangement joins TRBV5-1 to TRBJ1-1, with D possibly being TRBD1 (6 bases). V gave up 4 bases and J gave up 0 bases, with 16 bases separating them. The CDR3 is 16 residues long. CDR1 and CDR2 from the germline V gene are SGHRS and YFSETQ. CDR3 sequence reads: CASSPWTVLLNTEAFF. Written as DNA, the CDR3 is TGCGCCAGCAGCCCTTGGACAGTACTCTTGAACACTGAAGCTTTCTTT.

The V gene is TRBV7-2, the J gene TRBJ2-6; 8 bases map to TRBD1. V lost 0 bases to trimming and J lost 1 base; unmatched junction nucleotides: 5. CDR3 length equals 18 residues. In germline, CDR1 is SGHTA, CDR2 FQGNSA. In DNA, the CDR3 is TGTGCCAGCAGCTTAGCGCAGGGGGCGATTTCTGGGGCCAACGTCCTGACTTTC. Translating it yields CASSLAQGAISGANVLTF.

This clone was counted a few times. The gene calls are TRBV18 and TRBJ2-2; 7 nucleotides align to TRBD1. This CDR3 is 15 amino acids long. With 5 bases clipped from V and 4 bases from J, the junction kept 7 bases outside the gene matches. Germline V gives CDR1 KGHSH, CDR2 LQKENI. CDR3 bases: TGTGCCAGCTCAGCGACAGGGCCGGCCACCGGGGAGCTGTTTTTT. Its protein is CASSATGPATGELFF. The full variable domain, rest sourced from reference TRBV18 and TRBJ2-2, is NAGVMQNPRHLVRRRGQEARLRCSPMKGHSHVYWYRQLPEEGLKFMVYLQKENIIDESGMPKERFSAEFPKEGPSILRIQQVVRGDSAAYFCASSATGPATGELFFGEGSRLTVL.

V and J are TRBV5-6 and TRBJ2-7; D is unclear. The CDR3 covers 13 residues. Trimming pared 0 bases from V and 6 bases from J, leaving 10 bases between. From germline, CDR1 is SGHDT and CDR2 YYEEEE. The CDR3 coding sequence is TGTGCCAGCAGCTTGGGGCGAGGAAGCGAGCAGTACTTC. It yields the protein CASSLGRGSEQYF.

The chain recombines TRBV29-1 with TRBJ2-2; tentatively, D is TRBD2 (6 bases). The CDR3 has 13 amino acids. V lost 6 bases, J lost 2 bases, and 10 bases lay in between. Germline CDR1 and CDR2: SQVTM and ANQGSEA. The CDR3 sequence is CSVRRDNTGELFF. The CDR3 bases are TGCAGCGTGCGGAGGGACAACACCGGGGAGCTGTTTTTT.

This chain uses TRBV2 with TRBJ1-1; D possibly corresponds to TRBD1 (5 bases). The length of the CDR3 is 15 residues. CDR1 SNHLY and CDR2 FYNNEI come from the germline V gene. The ends were cut back, 0 bases at V and 0 bases at J, with 8 bases in the middle. CDR3 coding DNA: TGTGCCAGCAGTGAAGCAGGGGTTATGAACACTGAAGCTTTCTTT. Protein product: CASSEAGVMNTEAFF.

V is TRBV19 and J is TRBJ1-4; D call uncertain. The V end was cut by 4 bases, the J end by 4 bases, with 7 bases between. The CDR3 is 13 amino acids. Germline V gene lookup returns CDR1 LNHDA and CDR2 SQIVND (reference sequence). The CDR3 nucleotides read TGTGCCAGTAGTAAACAGAGTAATGAAAAACTGTTTTTT. It yields the protein CASSKQSNEKLFF.

The chain uses TRBV29-1 and TRBJ1-5; 11 nucleotides match TRBD1. Germline V lookup: CDR1 SQVTM, CDR2 ANQGSEA. The CDR3 length is 14 residues. The V and J ends lost 4 bases and 4 bases, in that order; junction bases with no gene match: 3. CDR3 DNA: TGCAGCGTTGGGACAGGGGGCTCGAATCAGCCCCAGCATTTT. The encoded protein is CSVGTGGSNQPQHF.

V gene TRBV5-1 combines with J gene TRBJ1-5; TRBD1 is a possible D gene (6 bases). The CDR3 has 13 amino acids. The V gene's germline CDR1 is SGHRS and CDR2 YFSETQ. V gave up 3 bases and J gave up 3 bases, with 7 bases separating them. In DNA form, the CDR3 reads TGCGCCAGCAGCTCAGGGGACAATCAGCCCCAGCATTTT. It yields the protein CASSSGDNQPQHF.

This rearrangement joins TRBV19 to TRBJ1-2, with 7 bases matching TRBD1. Germline V gene lookup returns CDR1 LNHDA and CDR2 SQIVND (reference sequence). The CDR3 runs 14 residues. The V segment lost 4 bases and the J segment 3 bases; nucleotides outside the gene matches: 5. The CDR3, as DNA: TGTGCCAGTAGTAGGGGACAGCCGGACTATGGCTACACCTTC. Translation: CASSRGQPDYGYTF.

CDR3 sequence reads: CASSYEREGHEQYF. The DNA of the CDR3 is TGTGCCAGCAGTTACGAGCGGGAGGGCCACGAGCAGTACTTC. V gene TRBV6-5 combines with J gene TRBJ2-7, with TRBD2 matching over 10 bases. The CDR3 has 14 residues. CDR1 is MNHEY and CDR2 is SVGAGI in the germline V gene. Trimming at V came to 2 bases and at J to 5 bases, leaving 3 bases not matched to a gene.

The chain uses TRBV28 and TRBJ1-1; 9 positions agree with TRBD1. Looked up from germline, CDR1 is MDHEN and CDR2 is SYDVKM. The CDR3 covers 14 residues. Trimming took 7 bases from V and 0 from J; bases not matched to a gene: 3. The CDR3 nucleotides are TGTGCCAGCATGACAGGGGGGGTGAACACTGAAGCTTTCTTT. Its translation is CASMTGGVNTEAFF. Drawing the rest from reference TRBV28 and TRBJ1-1, the complete variable domain is DVKVTQSSRYLVKRTGEKVFLECVQDMDHENMFWYRQDPGLGLRLIYFSYDVKMKEKGDIPEGYSVSREKKERFSLILESASTNQTSMYLCASMTGGVNTEAFFGQGTRLTVV.

This clone showed up just once. V gene TRBV6-2 or TRBV6-3 combines with J gene TRBJ2-3; 13 bases align to TRBD2. Germline lookup yields CDR1 MNHEY and CDR2 SVGEGT. The V gene end was trimmed by 5 bases and the J gene end by 4 bases; junction bases not matched to a gene: 3. The length of the CDR3 is 15 residues. The CDR3 region is CASSGLAGEADTQYF. DNA of the CDR3: TGTGCCAGCAGTGGACTAGCGGGAGAAGCAGATACGCAGTATTTT.

This clone was seen a few times. The chain uses TRBV6-2 or TRBV6-3 and TRBJ1-6, with a possible D match to TRBD1 (5 bases). The CDR3 has 17 amino acids. Trimming shortened V by 6 bases and J by 1 base, and 16 bases separated the two germline ends. The germline V gene has CDR1 MNHEY and CDR2 SVGEGT. The CDR3 sequence is CASSRQPQTSYNSPLHF. CDR3 nucleotides: TGTGCCAGCAGCCGACAGCCTCAGACGTCCTATAATTCACCCCTCCACTTT.

The chain couples TRBV12-3 or TRBV12-4 to TRBJ1-1; D remains ambiguous. This CDR3 comprises 13 residues. Between the trimmed V and J ends, which lost 7 bases and 4 bases, there was a span of 13 bases. CDR3 coding DNA: TGTGCCAGCATCCCGCGGGCGTCCACTGAAGCTTTCTTT. This translates into CASIPRASTEAFF.

The chain links TRBV6-5 to TRBJ1-2; a weak D match, TRBD1 (6 bases). The CDR3 consists of 14 residues. V lost 3 bases, J lost 2 bases, and 10 bases lay in between. Per the germline V gene, CDR1 is MNHEY and CDR2 is SVGAGI. CDR3 loop: CASSYLTGNYGYTF. The DNA of the CDR3 is TGTGCCAGCAGTTATCTAACAGGGAACTATGGCTACACCTTC.

J is TRBJ2-7 and V is TRBV4-3; a possible D gene is TRBD2 (6 bases). The germline V gene encodes CDR1 LGHNA and CDR2 YSLEER. The CDR3 sequence is 12 residues long. Trimming stripped 3 bases from V and 11 bases from J, with 14 bases between. CDR3 loop: CASSQCPGSKYF. CDR3 sequence (DNA): TGCGCCAGCAGCCAGTGCCCCGGGAGTAAGTACTTC.